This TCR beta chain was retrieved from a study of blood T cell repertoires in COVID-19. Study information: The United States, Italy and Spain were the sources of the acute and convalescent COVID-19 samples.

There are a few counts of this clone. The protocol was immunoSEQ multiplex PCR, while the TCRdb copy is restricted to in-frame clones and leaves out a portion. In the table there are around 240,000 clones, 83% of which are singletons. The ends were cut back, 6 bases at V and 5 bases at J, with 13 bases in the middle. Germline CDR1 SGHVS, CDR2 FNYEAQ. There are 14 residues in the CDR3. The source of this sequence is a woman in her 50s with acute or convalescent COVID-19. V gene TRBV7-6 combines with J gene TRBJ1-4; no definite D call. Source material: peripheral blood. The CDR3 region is CASSEGSLNEKLFF. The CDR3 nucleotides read TGTGCCAGCAGTGAGGGCAGCTTAAATGAAAAACTGTTTTTT.